One sample yielded the 17 T cell receptor beta chains listed below, sequenced in a study of cytomegalovirus exposure and HLA in healthy donors. PCR was performed using 60 Vbeta and 13 Jbeta primers. Data came from immunoSEQ multiplex PCR; TCRdb stores just in-frame clones and leaves some out. This table has 100,000 or so clones, approximately 84% appearing once. Specimen: PBMCs. Receptors were obtained from a man between 18 and 29 years old in good health and CMV-seronegative.

The chain employs TRBV5-1 and TRBJ2-1; tentatively, D is TRBD2 (5 bases). Germline V lookup: CDR1 SGHRS, CDR2 YFSETQ. The CDR3 length is 15 residues. The V end lost 2 bases, the J end lost 7 bases, and 16 bases lay between the germline ends. The CDR3 nucleotides read TGCGCCAGCAGCTTTGTGATGGGAGAAGGGAATGAGCAGTTCTTC. As protein: CASSFVMGEGNEQFF.

On this clone: Different DNA sequences within this sample yield the same CDR3. The V and J genes are TRBV5-1 and TRBJ2-2; 12 bases line up with TRBD2. The CDR3 is 16 residues long. The V and J ends lost 5 bases and 0 bases, in that order; junction bases with no gene match: 2. Germline lookup yields CDR1 SGHRS and CDR2 YFSETQ. The CDR3 is CASSLAGGTNTGELFF. CDR3 bases: TGCGCCAGCAGTCTAGCGGGAGGGACGAACACCGGGGAGCTGTTTTTT.

The gene calls are TRBV5-1 and TRBJ2-1; TRBD2 agrees at 10 bases. Germline V lookup: CDR1 SGHRS, CDR2 YFSETQ. Trimming removed 5 bases from V and 3 bases from J; junction bases left unmatched: 5. This CDR3 region has 15 residues. CDR3 in DNA: TGCGCCAGCAGGTCCGGGACTAGCGACTACAATGAGCAGTTCTTC. It codes for CASRSGTSDYNEQFF.

The CDR3 region is CASSSRLGNTIYF. The CDR3 DNA follows: TGTGCCAGCAGCTCCCGACTGGGAAACACCATATATTTT. The chain joins TRBV7-2 to TRBJ1-3; no definite D call. V was shortened by 4 bases and J by 4 bases, with 8 bases between the two germline ends. Looked up from germline, CDR1 is SGHTA and CDR2 is FQGNSA. CDR3 size: 13 residues.

The chain carries TRBV18 and TRBJ1-5, with a weak D call TRBD1 (6 bases). CDR1 is KGHSH and CDR2 is LQKENI in the germline V gene. The V gene lost 3 bases and the J gene lost 4 bases, with 7 bases spanning the gap. This CDR3 comprises 13 residues. In nucleotides, the CDR3 is TGTGCCAGCTCACCCGACAGGAATCAGCCCCAGCATTTT. It encodes CASSPDRNQPQHF. Combining the CDR3 with reference TRBV18 and TRBJ1-5 gives the whole variable domain NAGVMQNPRHLVRRRGQEARLRCSPMKGHSHVYWYRQLPEEGLKFMVYLQKENIIDESGMPKERFSAEFPKEGPSILRIQQVVRGDSAAYFCASSPDRNQPQHFGDGTRLSIL.

This sequence joins TRBV6-5 and TRBJ2-7; D gene unclear. The CDR3 has 14 amino acids. CDR1 is MNHEY, CDR2 SVGAGI, per germline. V lost 6 bases and J lost 6, with 18 bases in between. The CDR3 region has the DNA TGTGCCAGCAGCCGGATGCGGCCCCCCTCCGAGCAGTACTTC. Translated: CASSRMRPPSEQYF.

The chain is built from TRBV28 and TRBJ1-5; D is ambiguous. The V and J ends lost 3 bases and 0 bases respectively, with 6 bases between them. Germline V gene sequence: CDR1 MDHEN, CDR2 SYDVKM. This CDR3 is built from 14 residues. The CDR3: CASSFSGSNQPQHF. DNA of the CDR3: TGTGCCAGCAGTTTTTCCGGTAGCAATCAGCCCCAGCATTTT.

This sequence joins TRBV5-6 and TRBJ2-7; 13 positions agree with TRBD2. The J segment lost 6 bases and the V segment lost 6 bases, leaving 6 bases of the junction unmatched. The germline V gene encodes CDR1 SGHDT and CDR2 YYEEEE. The CDR3 spans 14 residues. The CDR3 bases are TGTGCCAGCAACCTACGGACTAGCGGGAGCGAGCAGTACTTC. This translates into CASNLRTSGSEQYF.

Comments on this clone: Relative to the germline gene, one junction end is altered; a read error may explain this. The same CDR3 is also encoded by other DNA sequences in this sample. The V call is TRBV5-4, the J call TRBJ1-1; D not certain. Germline loops: CDR1 SGHNT, CDR2 YYREEE (reference sequence). There are 16 residues in the CDR3. The CDR3 DNA reads as TGTGCCAGCAGCAATTTGGGAGTCGGTTTGAACACTGAGGCTTTCTTT. Translated: CASSNLGVGLNTEAFF. Full variable domain (outside the CDR3, taken from reference TRBV5-4 and TRBJ1-1): ETGVTQSPTHLIKTRGQQVTLRCSSQSGHNTVSWYQQALGQGPQFIFQYYREEENGRGNFPPRFSGLQFPNYSSELNVNALELDDSALYLCASSNLGVGLNTEAFFGQGTRLTVV.

This clone was observed a single time. The CDR3 loop is CASSPTSGTPSYTF. CDR3 nucleotides: TGTGCCAGCAGCCCCACCTCCGGGACACCTAGCTACACCTTC. This chain links TRBV9 with TRBJ1-2, with D maybe TRBD1 (6 bases). This CDR3 has 14 amino acids. CDR1 and CDR2 from the germline V gene are SGDLS and YYNGEE. Trimming took off 4 bases at V and 9 bases at J, with 19 bases between the two ends.

The chain links TRBV7-9 to TRBJ1-1; no definite D call. V was shortened by 5 bases and J by 1 base, with 8 bases between the two germline ends. The CDR3 sequence is 13 residues long. Germline-derived CDR1 and CDR2 are SEHNR and FQNEAQ (reference sequence). CDR3 in DNA: TGTGCCAGCAGCCAAAACAGGAACACTGAAGCTTTCTTT. Translation gives CASSQNRNTEAFF.

J is TRBJ2-3 and V is TRBV28; D is ambiguous. V dropped 6 bases and J dropped 4 bases, with 11 bases sitting between them. The CDR3 contains 13 residues. The germline gives CDR1 MDHEN, CDR2 SYDVKM. For the CDR3, the DNA is TGTGCCAGCAGCCCCCATTCGGCAGATACGCAGTATTTT. Amino acid sequence: CASSPHSADTQYF.

A few counts support this clone. V gene TRBV19 combines with J gene TRBJ2-2, with 14 bases matching TRBD2. CDR1 and CDR2 (germline): LNHDA, SQIVND (reference sequence). This CDR3 spans 17 amino acids. The junction had 4 bases not matched to a gene; V was cut back by 6 bases and J by 1 base. The CDR3 DNA sequence: TGTGCCAGTAGCTTGACTAGCGGGAGGGGGAACACCGGGGAGCTGTTTTTT. Its protein product is CASSLTSGRGNTGELFF.

This chain connects TRBV10-3 to TRBJ2-1; TRBD2 is a possible D gene (6 bases). Germline V gene lookup returns CDR1 ENHRY and CDR2 SYGVKD. Trimming took off 5 bases at V and 7 bases at J, with 15 bases between the two ends. The CDR3 is made up of 14 amino acids. CDR3 DNA: TGTGCCATCAGTCGGGGAGGTGGGATAAATGAGCAGTTCTTC. Translated: CAISRGGGINEQFF.

The rearrangement uses TRBV30 and TRBJ1-2; 8 bases agree with TRBD1. Germline V lookup: CDR1 GTSNPN, CDR2 SVGIG (reference sequence). The CDR3 consists of 14 residues. Germline trimming cut 5 bases from V and 1 base from J; bases unmatched to any gene: 6. The CDR3 here is CAWGTGGVNYGYTF. The CDR3 DNA is TGTGCCTGGGGTACAGGGGGAGTTAACTATGGCTACACCTTC.

This chain uses TRBV6-1 with TRBJ1-1; D ambiguous. The ends were cut back, 7 bases at V and 6 bases at J, with 15 bases in the middle. This CDR3 region has 13 residues. CDR1 is MNHNS, CDR2 SASEGT, per germline. For the CDR3, the DNA is TGTGCCAGCACTAACTTTGAAGGAGCTGAAGCTTTCTTT. Protein: CASTNFEGAEAFF.

The chain has TRBV27 and TRBJ2-7; TRBD2 matches at 9 bases. CDR3 length: 14 residues. Losses at the gene ends were 3 bases for V and 3 bases for J; bases not matched to a gene: 3. Germline CDR1 MNHEY, CDR2 SMNVEV (reference sequence). CDR3 DNA sequence: TGTGCCAGCAGTTTCGGGCGGGAGGGCTACGAGCAGTACTTC. It yields the protein CASSFGREGYEQYF.